This T cell receptor (beta chain) comes out of a study of T cells in Graves' hyperthyroidism and ophthalmopathy. Study results and caveats: The authors' 13 V-J model separated ophthalmopathy from stable hyperthyroidism.

Amplified TCR beta CDR3 regions came from RNA transcripts. Initially, a first-round RT-PCR of the TCR CDR3 employed the HTBI primer set. TCRdb reanalysed the multiplex PCR reads using MiXCR and keeps one entry per CDR3 protein. Of hundreds of thousands of distinct CDR3 sequences in the sample, 11% to 15% were seen once. This clonotype was seen ten or more times. Its antigen is as yet unknown. When ophthalmopathy did not progress within 18 months, Graves' hyperthyroidism was considered stable. Patients aged 18 to 65 had newly diagnosed hyperthyroidism lasting under 2 months. A patient was excluded if there was uncontrolled infection, other autoimmune disease, pregnancy or lactation. The sequenced material came from blood. The sequence derives from a young woman with Graves' hyperthyroidism.

The CDR3: CASSSVPGRYNEQFF. CDR3 coding DNA: TGTGCCAGCAGCTCGGTACCTGGGCGCTACAATGAGCAGTTCTTC. The chain employs TRBV3-1 and TRBJ2-1; D is ambiguous. This CDR3 has 15 residues. Germline CDR1 LGHDT, CDR2 YNNKEL (reference sequence). The V gene lost 5 bases and the J gene lost 3 bases, with 14 bases spanning the gap.